The 30 T cell receptor beta chains in this list originate from one sample, sequenced in a study of a mutant IDH1 vaccine in newly diagnosed glioma. The method was immunoSEQ multiplex PCR; TCRdb's version includes in-frame clones alone and lacks a portion of them. Here the sample spans over 80,000 clones, approximately 90% being singletons. Regarding time point: baseline, week 1 (first vaccination visit). The treatment is: pre-vaccination baseline after standard-of-care therapy. The sample here was PBMCs, taken from a glioma patient treated with radiotherapy, temozolomide or both. The receptors come from a woman between 50 and 59 years old with glioma.

The V gene is TRBV2, the J gene TRBJ2-5; 10 bases are shared with TRBD2. V shed 8 bases, J shed 2 bases, and the junction held 5 bases outside the gene matches. This CDR3 contains 14 residues. From germline, CDR1 is SNHLY and CDR2 FYNNEI. The CDR3 nucleotides read TGTGCCAGCCTACTAGCGGGGCTACAAGAGACCCAGTACTTC. The encoded protein is CASLLAGLQETQYF.

This chain links TRBV7-8 with TRBJ2-1; 12 bases align to TRBD2. CDR1 SGHVS and CDR2 FQNEAQ come from the germline V gene. With 5 bases clipped from V and 7 bases from J, the junction kept 6 bases outside the gene matches. This CDR3 has 15 residues. CDR3 coding DNA: TGTGCCAGCAGCCGACTAGCGGGAGAGGATAATGAGCAGTTCTTC. It specifies CASSRLAGEDNEQFF.

The rearrangement joins TRBV28 to TRBJ1-1; D is possibly TRBD1 (6 bases). The germline V and J ends were trimmed by 1 base and 10 bases, with 16 bases remaining between them. CDR1 and CDR2 (germline): MDHEN, SYDVKM. The CDR3 is 14 residues long. In DNA form, the CDR3 reads TGTGCCAGCAGTTTATATGGGGGGGCCCCGGCAGCTTTCTTT. Translating it yields CASSLYGGAPAAFF.

The chain joins TRBV2 to TRBJ2-5; D possibly matches TRBD1 or TRBD2 (6 bases each). Per germline, CDR1 SNHLY and CDR2 FYNNEI. CDR3 length: 11 residues. The V gene lost 4 bases and the J gene lost 12 bases, with 12 bases spanning the gap. CDR3 amino acids: CASSVGGREYF. The CDR3 region has the DNA TGTGCCAGCAGTGTGGGGGGCAGGGAGTACTTC.

The chain links TRBV7-2 to TRBJ2-2; D gene unclear. The germline V gene encodes CDR1 SGHTA and CDR2 FQGNSA. This CDR3 is 14 amino acids long. Trimming shortened V by 1 base and J by 6 bases, and 9 bases separated the two germline ends. The DNA of the CDR3 is TGTGCCAGCAGCTTAGTTCCTGTGCCCGGGGAGCTGTTTTTT. It is translated as CASSLVPVPGELFF.

V usage is TRBV4-1 and J usage is TRBJ1-2; D is possibly TRBD1 (5 bases). This CDR3 contains 13 residues. Germline V gene sequence: CDR1 MGHRA, CDR2 YSYEKL. V lost 1 base and J 8 bases, leaving 11 bases between the germline ends. The CDR3 DNA reads as TGCGCCAGCAGCCAAGCGTGGTGGGGCGGCTACACCTTC. It specifies CASSQAWWGGYTF.

The J gene is TRBJ2-4, the V gene TRBV9; D remains unclear. Trimming cost V 4 bases and J 0 bases, with 11 bases left between them. This CDR3 is built from 15 residues. Germline V gene lookup returns CDR1 SGDLS and CDR2 YYNGEE. The CDR3 loop is CASSPAPGAKNIQYF. CDR3 sequence (DNA): TGTGCCAGCAGCCCCGCCCCCGGAGCCAAAAACATTCAGTACTTC.

This clone appeared a few times. This rearrangement joins TRBV6-5 to TRBJ1-6; D may be TRBD1 (6 bases). The CDR3 sequence is 16 residues long. Trimming cost V 0 bases and J 5 bases, with 11 bases left between them. Germline CDR1 is MNHEY and CDR2 is SVGAGI. Here the CDR3 reads CASSYSTGVDNSPLHF. The CDR3 DNA sequence: TGTGCCAGCAGTTACTCGACAGGTGTGGATAATTCACCCCTCCACTTT.

This chain joins TRBV18 and TRBJ2-7; TRBD2 matches 9 bases. The V gene's germline CDR1 is KGHSH and CDR2 LQKENI. Trimming took 6 bases from V and 6 from J; bases not matched to a gene: 3. This CDR3 contains 12 residues. For the CDR3, the DNA is TGTGCCAGCTCTAGCGGGAGAGGCGAGCAGTACTTC. Its translation: CASSSGRGEQYF.

The chain has TRBV13 and TRBJ2-7; 11 nucleotides line up with TRBD2. The length of the CDR3 is 16 residues. V lost 5 bases to trimming and J lost 1 base; unmatched junction nucleotides: 7. CDR1 PRHDT and CDR2 FYEKMQ come from the germline V gene (reference sequence). In DNA, the CDR3 is TGTGCCAGCAGCCTCCCCACTAGCGGGAGTTCCTACGAGCAGTACTTC. This gives the protein CASSLPTSGSSYEQYF.

The CDR3 DNA is TGTGCCAGTAGCGAAACCCCCAGGGGGCAAGCGCAGTACTTC. Residues: CASSETPRGQAQYF. The chain is built from TRBV19 and TRBJ2-7; 8 nucleotides align to TRBD1. Germline V gene sequence: CDR1 LNHDA, CDR2 SQIVND (reference sequence). This CDR3 is 14 amino acids long. With V trimmed by 6 bases and J by 9 bases, 13 bases remained unmatched.

V is TRBV9 and J is TRBJ1-5, with 11 positions matching TRBD1. The CDR3 has 16 residues. J lost 6 bases, V lost 4 bases, and 9 bases had no gene match. The germline V gene has CDR1 SGDLS and CDR2 YYNGEE. This chain's CDR3 is CASSPGQGARSQPQHF. The CDR3 region has the DNA TGTGCCAGCAGCCCCGGACAGGGGGCGAGGAGTCAGCCCCAGCATTTT.

The rearrangement joins TRBV7-9 to TRBJ2-3, with 10 bases identical to TRBD2. The length of the CDR3 is 17 residues. Germline V gives CDR1 SEHNR, CDR2 FQNEAQ (reference sequence). V lost 5 bases to trimming and J lost 5 bases; unmatched junction nucleotides: 13. The DNA of the CDR3 is TGTGCCAGCAGCCTCCGAGGAGCGGGAGGGCCGAAAGATACGCAGTATTTT. Translated, it gives CASSLRGAGGPKDTQYF. The whole variable domain, filled in from reference TRBV7-9 and TRBJ2-3, reads DTGVSQNPRHKITKRGQNVTFRCDPISEHNRLYWYRQTLGQGPEFLTYFQNEAQLEKSRLLSDRFSAERPKGSFSTLEIQRTEQGDSAMYLCASSLRGAGGPKDTQYFGPGTRLTVL.

V and J are TRBV30 and TRBJ2-5; D gene uncertain. CDR3 length: 11 amino acids. The V and J ends lost 4 bases and 7 bases respectively, with 10 bases between them. CDR1 GTSNPN and CDR2 SVGIG come from the germline V gene (reference sequence). The DNA of the CDR3 is TGTGCCTGGAACCCTTCGGGGACCCAGTACTTC. This encodes CAWNPSGTQYF.

This clone has just a few counts. The CDR3 sequence: CAWRGQLHNSPLHF. In DNA, the CDR3 is TGTGCCTGGAGGGGACAGCTACATAATTCACCCCTCCACTTT. This chain uses TRBV30 with TRBJ1-6; 7 bases agree with TRBD1. The V gene end was trimmed by 3 bases and the J gene end by 5 bases; junction bases not matched to a gene: 4. CDR1 GTSNPN and CDR2 SVGIG come from the germline V gene (reference sequence). The CDR3 sequence is 14 residues long.

The chain couples TRBV10-3 to TRBJ2-1; D gene unclear. Germline V gene sequence: CDR1 ENHRY, CDR2 SYGVKD. This CDR3 comprises 16 residues. Trimming removed 4 bases at V and 2 bases at J, with 15 bases between. CDR3 in amino acids: CAISGTGRETYNEQFF. The CDR3 coding sequence is TGTGCCATCAGTGGAACTGGACGAGAAACCTACAATGAGCAGTTCTTC.

In nucleotides, the CDR3 is TGTGCCAGCAGCTTCCTCAGAGTTTCGGACACTGAAGCTTTCTTT. It encodes CASSFLRVSDTEAFF. The chain combines TRBV7-9 with TRBJ1-1, with D unresolved. Between the trimmed V and J ends, which lost 3 bases and 3 bases, there was a span of 14 bases. In germline, CDR1 is SEHNR, CDR2 FQNEAQ (reference sequence). The CDR3 is made up of 15 amino acids.

This chain uses TRBV28 with TRBJ1-6, with 7 bases that match TRBD1. The CDR3 has 17 amino acids. V trimming: 2 bases; J trimming: 10 bases; junction bases outside the gene matches: 14. In germline, CDR1 is MDHEN, CDR2 SYDVKM. CDR3 sequence reads: CASSLPPRDSFGSPLHF. Written as DNA, the CDR3 is TGTGCCAGCAGTTTACCACCCCGGGACAGCTTCGGGTCACCCCTCCACTTT.

This clone was detected once. This chain connects TRBV14 to TRBJ2-3; perhaps TRBD2 as D (6 bases). Trimming took 3 bases from V and 0 from J, leaving 16 bases between them. Germline loops: CDR1 SGHDN, CDR2 FVKESK. The length of the CDR3 is 17 residues. The CDR3, as DNA: TGTGCCAGCAGCCAGATGCGGAGGGCCGCTAGCACAGATACGCAGTATTTT. The encoded protein is CASSQMRRAASTDTQYF.

The rearrangement joins TRBV10-3 to TRBJ2-1; D possibly corresponds to TRBD2 (6 bases). This CDR3 has 14 amino acids. V lost 3 bases to trimming and J lost 0 bases, with 6 bases between them. Germline CDR1 is ENHRY and CDR2 is SYGVKD. The CDR3 bases are TGTGCCATCAGTGACGGGAGCTCCTACAATGAGCAGTTCTTC. Translation: CAISDGSSYNEQFF.

The chain joins TRBV7-2 to TRBJ2-7, with 10 bases that match TRBD2. The CDR3 contains 14 residues. Germline CDR1 reads SGHTA; CDR2 reads FQGNSA. Losses at the gene ends were 4 bases for V and 3 bases for J; bases not matched to a gene: 3. For the CDR3, the DNA is TGTGCCAGCAGCTGGACTAGCGGAGGCTACGAGCAGTACTTC. Translation gives CASSWTSGGYEQYF.

This chain joins TRBV5-4 and TRBJ2-1; 8 bases map to TRBD2. There are 16 residues in the CDR3. Germline loops: CDR1 SGHNT, CDR2 YYREEE (reference sequence). After removal of 5 bases from V and 1 base from J, the junction contained 8 bases not matched to a gene. The DNA of the CDR3 is TGTGCCAGCAGTCACAAGCGGGAGCGGTCCTACAATGAGCAGTTCTTC. Amino acids: CASSHKRERSYNEQFF.

The sample holds a few counts of this clone. The gene calls are TRBV11-2 and TRBJ1-1; tentatively, D is TRBD1 (5 bases). Germline V gene data show CDR1 as SGHAT and CDR2 as FQNNGV. The length of the CDR3 is 15 residues. V was trimmed by 4 bases and J by 0 bases, leaving 12 bases between them. Here the CDR3 DNA reads TGTGCCAGCAGCTCAGTAAAGGGGATGAACACTGAAGCTTTCTTT. This translates into CASSSVKGMNTEAFF.

The chain has TRBV28 and TRBJ1-5; TRBD1 matches at 10 bases. Trimming at V came to 6 bases and at J to 6 bases, leaving 2 bases not matched to a gene. From germline, CDR1 is MDHEN and CDR2 SYDVKM. This CDR3 is built from 13 residues. The CDR3 region is CASRTGGGQPQHF. The CDR3 region has the DNA TGTGCCAGCAGGACAGGGGGCGGTCAGCCCCAGCATTTT.

This clone has a handful of counts. The CDR3 sequence is CASSEGQGYTEAFF. CDR3 coding DNA: TGTGCCAGCAGTGAGGGACAGGGGTACACTGAAGCTTTCTTT. The chain is built from TRBV6-5 and TRBJ1-1, with 10 bases that match TRBD1. With 5 bases clipped from V and 3 bases from J, the junction kept 3 bases outside the gene matches. This CDR3 has 14 amino acids. The germline V gene encodes CDR1 MNHEY and CDR2 SVGAGI.

This clone showed up just once. V usage is TRBV28 and J usage is TRBJ1-2; D unresolved. The V end lost 4 bases, the J end lost 4 bases, and 10 bases lay between the germline ends. The germline V gene has CDR1 MDHEN and CDR2 SYDVKM. The CDR3 covers 13 residues. The CDR3 DNA follows: TGTGCCAGCAGTTCCTCGGTACTCTATGGCTACACCTTC. Translation gives CASSSSVLYGYTF.

The chain has TRBV6-5 and TRBJ1-2; D is perhaps TRBD1 (6 bases). Germline CDR1 and CDR2: MNHEY and SVGAGI. This CDR3 comprises 14 residues. The ends were cut back, 4 bases at V and 4 bases at J, with 13 bases in the middle. The CDR3 here is CASSSGGTTYGYTF. CDR3 sequence (DNA): TGTGCCAGCAGTTCCGGGGGGACAACCTATGGCTACACCTTC.

V gene TRBV29-1 combines with J gene TRBJ2-3, with 8 bases fitting TRBD1. This CDR3 has 14 residues. CDR1 is SQVTM, CDR2 ANQGSEA, per germline. V trimming: 6 bases; J trimming: 8 bases; junction bases outside the gene matches: 13. The CDR3 reads CSVRDRNFVGTQYF. CDR3 DNA: TGCAGCGTCCGGGACAGGAATTTTGTTGGTACGCAGTATTTT.

CDR3 in amino acids: CASSFDRVYEQYF. The CDR3 DNA follows: TGTGCCAGCAGCTTTGACAGGGTCTACGAGCAGTACTTC. The chain employs TRBV5-4 and TRBJ2-7; 7 bases match TRBD1. This CDR3 has 13 residues. From germline, CDR1 is SGHNT and CDR2 YYREEE (reference sequence). The V and J ends lost 2 bases and 3 bases, in that order; junction bases with no gene match: 2.

The V call is TRBV28, the J call TRBJ2-7; D is perhaps TRBD1 or TRBD2 (5 bases each). The germline V and J ends were trimmed by 5 bases and 7 bases, with 18 bases remaining between them. The V gene's germline CDR1 is MDHEN and CDR2 SYDVKM. CDR3 size: 14 residues. In DNA form, the CDR3 reads TGTGCCAGCAGTGCCGGGACGGCCTTGCGGGAGCAGTACTTC. Amino acid sequence: CASSAGTALREQYF.